These T cell receptor beta chains were read from a single sample in a study of human T cells and chemical hapten exposure. TCRdb itself ran the RACE reads through MiXCR, one entry per CDR3 protein. The repertoire holds approximately 80,000 distinct CDR3 sequences, with more than 9% as singletons. Here the sequenced sample was whole blood, taken in connection with sensitization to the hapten diphenylcyclopropenone (DPC). The receptors originated from a woman in her forties or fifties with alopecia areata. Some clones in this sample may be carry-over from other donors' samples. CDR3s leave out the opening cysteine and the closing phenylalanine or tryptophan.

V gene,J gene,CDR3 protein
TRBV2,TRBJ2-3,ASSGRLAQTDTQY
TRBV5-1,TRBJ1-4,ASSLTTTNEKLF
TRBV5-1,TRBJ1-2,ASTVGDRAGYT
TRBV10-1,TRBJ2-3,ASSETGTNRPEY
TRBV28,TRBJ2-7,ASSYKTGPYEQY
TRBV27,TRBJ2-2,ASSPIVGGRDTGELF
TRBV4-3,TRBJ2-2,ASSQDQNRGELF
TRBV20-1,TRBJ2-7,SALTRTYEQY
TRBV5-1,TRBJ2-1,ASSYRHQSSYNEQF
TRBV27,TRBJ2-6,ASSLSGGLVANVLT
TRBV28,TRBJ2-7,ASSFEYPYEQY
TRBV2,TRBJ2-1,ASSGASVPYNEQF
TRBV28,TRBJ2-3,ASSKPDRAPDTQY
TRBV7-9,TRBJ2-1,ASSPDLAGVDEQF
TRBV10-2,TRBJ1-4,ASRGEPVEKLF
TRBV12-2,TRBJ1-1,ASRLATSPRDRVSTEAF
TRBV4-2,TRBJ2-7,ASSQLAGESYEQY
TRBV6-5,TRBJ1-1,ASRDSIDTEAF
TRBV4-1,TRBJ2-7,ASSTPRGQGAGEQY
TRBV5-8,TRBJ2-1,ASSSGLAGWGEQF
TRBV11-2,TRBJ2-2,ASSFGQGTSIGELF
TRBV12-3/TRBV12-4,TRBJ2-2,ASSPAGRAEAGELF
TRBV3-1,TRBJ1-6,ASSPTAYAAGTLNSPLH
TRBV28,TRBJ2-2,ATHRAGTGELF
TRBV5-1,TRBJ1-1,ASSLVTLNTEAF
TRBV10-3,TRBJ2-3,AIGDSTDTQY
TRBV27,TRBJ1-1,ASKTGGNTEAF